Sequencing of this T cell receptor beta chain was carried out in a study of CD8+ T cells in alopecia areata. Study-wide background: Tofacitinib administration to treated patients was oral, at 5 to 10 mg twice daily.

Investigators isolated RNA and reverse transcribed it into cDNA to act as the sequencing template. The table came from immunoSEQ multiplex PCR; TCRdb's copy has only in-frame clones and leaves some out. Among some 150,000 clones, about 59% were seen once, and the ten largest hold more than 15%. This clone was recorded a few times. Its antigen is undetermined. This CDR3 has 16 amino acids. Germline CDR1 is ENHRY and CDR2 is SYGVKD. V shed 3 bases, J shed 3 bases, and the junction held 7 bases outside the gene matches. General study findings and limits: Patients shared TCRs less clearly than mice did, possibly owing to HLA.

Treatment noted: oral pan-JAK inhibitor, 5-10 mg twice daily. CD4+ and CD8+ T cells were sorted from PBMCs stained for CD3, CD4 and CD8. The source of this sequence is a human donor with alopecia areata. J is TRBJ2-1 and V is TRBV10-3; 8 positions match TRBD2. Source: CD8+ T cells sorted from blood, taken at week 4, from a patient treated with tofacitinib. The CDR3 DNA reads TGTGCCATCAGTGATCCGGGGACTAGTGACTACAATGAGCAGTTCTTC. It codes for CAISDPGTSDYNEQFF.